This TCR beta chain originates from a study of neurological immune-mediated disorders (dated by TCRdb to the late 2010s). Some background on the complete study: Using UMI-based sequencing, the study compared peripheral blood TCR-beta repertoires from patients with HTLV-I-associated myelopathy (HAM/TSP), patients with multiple sclerosis, and healthy controls. Longitudinal HAM/TSP and healthy donors had 3 time-points each (about 3-45 month intervals). The approximately 99 TCR-beta libraries included longitudinal samples, technical triplicates and paired sorted CD4+ and CD8+ T-cell subsets alongside PBMC samples. The cohort included roughly 71 subjects: approximately 14 with HAM/TSP, some 34 with multiple sclerosis, and roughly 20 healthy controls.

From its cysteine to its phenylalanine, the CDR3 spans 15 amino acids. CDR3 DNA is the only sequence kept; it has 45 bases, read in frame from the first base. The junction shows trimming of 6 bases on V and 0 bases on J, plus 14 bases between the germline ends. This clonotype has ten or more counts. Its antigen is unknown. No clone much larger than this one lies a single base away; base qualities are absent. The paper's findings and limits, for the study overall: No identical CDR3 amino acid sequences were found to be shared among expanded clones across subjects, suggesting that TCR-beta repertoires were private in all groups. TCR clonal expansion was greatest in HAM/TSP patients and smallest in MS patients, who ranked below even healthy controls.

What this sample's time point label stands for: longitudinal time-point 3. For the unsorted PBMC libraries, 2 million PBMCs were stored in RNAlater at -80 degrees C until RNA extraction and were used to generate the libraries. Peripheral blood underwent Ficoll-Hypaque density gradient centrifugation to isolate PBMCs, which were then cryopreserved in liquid nitrogen. cDNA was synthesized by template-switch 5'RACE using a primer with a 10-nucleotide random unique molecular identifier that tagged each TCR transcript. Every sequencing run covered 15-18 subjects and yielded more than 170 million TCR-beta sequences. Total RNA was extracted with the RNeasy kit. The KAPA Real-time Library Amplification kit was used to amplify TCR-beta VDJ regions with primers for the TCR constant region and the 5'RACE anchor. Sample indexes and Illumina adaptors were added in a first PCR, after which library yield was increased in a second PCR. After Ampure bead purification, the TCR product of roughly 650 bp was size-selected on a 2% E-gel SizeSelection system. Before pooling, libraries had their quality checked on a Bioanalyzer, their concentration measured with Qubit, and their quantity determined with the Kapa Library Quantification kit. Libraries were sequenced paired-end 2 x 150 bp on an Illumina HiSeq 2500. To increase sequence diversity, about 23-32% phiX was spiked into each library pool. As for how the authors treated the data: The UMI-based MiGEC pipeline processed quality-filtered reads and removed over 80% of raw TCR sequences during error correction. VDJ genes were aligned to IMGT germline references, and clonotypes were defined by unique CDR3 amino acid sequence plus V-J genes. VDJtools evaluated clonal expansion, Shannon diversity and CDR3 relatedness (CalcPairwiseDistances, ClusterSamples); CLCbio workbench built phylogenetic trees. Clones with at least 8 unique UMIs were defined as expanded, with this threshold being based on coefficient-of-variation modelling across technical triplicates. The raw public reads went through TCRdb reprocessing: fastp at Q25, MiXCR clone calling, in-frame beta chains kept. Each record represents a unique CDR3 protein, reported with the most common genes and DNA among its rows. TCRdb's processing, not the study's, gives the V and J calls here. The sample table lists around 49,000 distinct CDR3 sequences, 12% of them with a count of one. The ten largest clonotypes hold 7% to 10% of the sample.

The sequence derives from a male donor with HTLV-1-associated myelopathy (HAM/TSP). Sequencing was done on a sample of PBMCs. Recombination connected TRBV12-3 or TRBV12-4 to TRBJ1-2, with no confidently assigned D gene. The nucleotide sequence is TGTGCCAGCAGCGCCCGGCTGGAATCTAACTATGGCTACACCTTC. Translated, this is CASSARLESNYGYTF.